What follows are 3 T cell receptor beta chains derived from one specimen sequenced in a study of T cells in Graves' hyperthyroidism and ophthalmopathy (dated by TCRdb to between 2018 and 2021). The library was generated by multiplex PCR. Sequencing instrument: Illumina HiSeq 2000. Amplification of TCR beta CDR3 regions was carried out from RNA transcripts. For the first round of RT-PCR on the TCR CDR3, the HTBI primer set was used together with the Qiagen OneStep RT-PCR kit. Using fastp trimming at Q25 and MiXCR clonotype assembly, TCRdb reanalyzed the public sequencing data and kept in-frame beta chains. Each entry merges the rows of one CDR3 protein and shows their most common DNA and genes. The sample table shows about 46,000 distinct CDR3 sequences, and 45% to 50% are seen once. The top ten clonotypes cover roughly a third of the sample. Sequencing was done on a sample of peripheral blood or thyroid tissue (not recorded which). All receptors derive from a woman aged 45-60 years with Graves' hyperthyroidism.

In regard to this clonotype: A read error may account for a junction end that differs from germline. In nucleotides, the CDR3 is TGCAGCGTTGACGCCGGATCTGGGACAGAGGAAGAAGGTTTCTTT. Translated: CSVDAGSGTEEEGFF. This rearrangement joins TRBV29-1 to TRBJ1-1; 7 positions agree with TRBD1. Looked up from germline, CDR1 is SQVTM and CDR2 is ANQGSEA. The CDR3 has 15 residues.

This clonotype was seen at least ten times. The CDR3 sequence: CASIPVRGGSTEAFF. For the CDR3, the DNA is TGTGCCAGCATCCCTGTCCGGGGAGGAAGCACTGAAGCTTTCTTT. This chain connects TRBV5-4 to TRBJ1-1, with D uncertain. The length of the CDR3 is 15 residues. Germline assignment: CDR1 SGHNT and CDR2 YYREEE (reference sequence). V was pared by 6 bases and J by 4 bases, with 19 bases between.

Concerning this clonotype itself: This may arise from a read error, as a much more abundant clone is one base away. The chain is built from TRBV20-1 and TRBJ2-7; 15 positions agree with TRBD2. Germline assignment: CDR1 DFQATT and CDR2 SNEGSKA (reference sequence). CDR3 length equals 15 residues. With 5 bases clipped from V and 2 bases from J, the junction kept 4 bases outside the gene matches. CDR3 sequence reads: CSASRTSGRAYEQYF. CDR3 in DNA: TGCAGTGCTTCCAGGACTAGCGGGAGGGCCTACGAGCAGTACTTC.